This TCR beta chain was found in a study of T cells in Graves' hyperthyroidism and ophthalmopathy. Broader study findings: By a 13 V-J model, ophthalmopathy was set apart from stable hyperthyroidism. Also found in blood were most expanded thyroid clonotypes above 0.001.

Trimming removed 3 bases at V and 1 base at J, with 24 bases between. The V gene's germline CDR1 is SGHTA and CDR2 FQGNSA. This CDR3 contains 20 residues. Amplification of TCR beta CDR3 regions used RNA as the template. First-round RT-PCR targeting the TCR CDR3 was performed with the HTBI primer set. Each CDR3 protein is one row after TCRdb ran MiXCR on the multiplex PCR reads. The sample lists around 620,000 distinct CDR3 sequences; approximately 44% were seen once. This clonotype was found many times. As yet, its antigen is unknown. Sequences were obtained from peripheral blood or thyroid tissue (not recorded which). This sequence originates from an adult woman with Graves' disease, either hyperthyroidism or ophthalmopathy (not recorded which). The rearrangement joins TRBV7-2 to TRBJ2-2, with D possibly TRBD1 on 5 matching bases. CDR3 DNA sequence: TGTGCCAGCAGCTTCGAAGACAGTGGCCCTTTCTGGAGGAACACCGGGGAGCTGTTTTTT. Amino acids: CASSFEDSGPFWRNTGELFF.